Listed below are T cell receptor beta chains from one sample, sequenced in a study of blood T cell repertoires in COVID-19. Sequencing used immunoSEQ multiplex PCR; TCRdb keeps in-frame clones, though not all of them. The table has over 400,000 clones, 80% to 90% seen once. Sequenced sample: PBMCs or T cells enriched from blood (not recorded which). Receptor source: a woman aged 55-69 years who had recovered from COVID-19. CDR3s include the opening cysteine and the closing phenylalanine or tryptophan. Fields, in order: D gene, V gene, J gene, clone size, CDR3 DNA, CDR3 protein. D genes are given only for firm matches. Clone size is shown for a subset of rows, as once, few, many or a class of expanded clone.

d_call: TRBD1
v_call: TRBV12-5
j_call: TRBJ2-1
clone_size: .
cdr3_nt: TGTGCTAGTGCCTTCCCCCGGACAGGGGGTTACAATGAGCAGTTCTTC
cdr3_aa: CASAFPRTGGYNEQFF

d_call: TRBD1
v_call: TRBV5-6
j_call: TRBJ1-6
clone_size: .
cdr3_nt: TGTGCCAGCAGAAGCGGACAGGTCGGCTCCTATAATTCACCCCTCCACTTT
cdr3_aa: CASRSGQVGSYNSPLHF

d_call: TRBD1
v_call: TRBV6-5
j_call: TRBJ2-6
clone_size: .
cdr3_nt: TGTGCCAGCAGGACAGGGTTAGGGGCCAACGTCCTGACTTTC
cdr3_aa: CASRTGLGANVLTF

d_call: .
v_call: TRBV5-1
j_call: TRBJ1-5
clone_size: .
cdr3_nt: TGCGCCAGCAGTGAGGACAAGGGGTTACCCCAGCATTTT
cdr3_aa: CASSEDKGLPQHF

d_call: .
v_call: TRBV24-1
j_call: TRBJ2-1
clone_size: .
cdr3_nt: TGTGCCACCAGTGACCCCCACGCCCGGGGGGAGCAGTTCTTC
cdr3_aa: CATSDPHARGEQFF

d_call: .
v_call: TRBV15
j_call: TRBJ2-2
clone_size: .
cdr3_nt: TGTGCCACCAGCAGCCAGATGAATACCGGGGAGCTGTTTTTT
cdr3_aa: CATSSQMNTGELFF

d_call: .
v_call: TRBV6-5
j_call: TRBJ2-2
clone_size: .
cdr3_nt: TGTGCCAGCAGCTATAGGGGATCTGGGGAGCTGTTTTTT
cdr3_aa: CASSYRGSGELFF

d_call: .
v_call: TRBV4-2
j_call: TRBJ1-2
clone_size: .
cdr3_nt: TGTGCCAGCAGCCAGATGTGGGCATCGGCTATGGTCGTCACCTTC
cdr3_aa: CASSQMWASAMVVTF

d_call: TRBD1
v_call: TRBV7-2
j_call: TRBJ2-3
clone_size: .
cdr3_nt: TGTGCCAGCAGCCCGGGGGGACAGGGGATTGGGGTCACAGATACGCAGTATTTT
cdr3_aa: CASSPGGQGIGVTDTQYF

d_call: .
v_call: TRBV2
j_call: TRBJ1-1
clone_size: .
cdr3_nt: TGTGCCAGCAGCAACAGGGCCGTGAACACTGAAGCTTTCTTT
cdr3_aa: CASSNRAVNTEAFF

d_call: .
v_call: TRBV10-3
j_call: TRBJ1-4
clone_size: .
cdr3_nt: TGTGCCATCGCGGACTTTGCAACTAATGAAAAACTGTTTTTT
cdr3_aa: CAIADFATNEKLFF

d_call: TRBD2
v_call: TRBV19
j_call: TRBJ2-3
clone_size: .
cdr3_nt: TGTGCCAGTAGTACTCCGGGAGGGCCCGACACAGATACGCAGTATTTT
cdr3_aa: CASSTPGGPDTDTQYF

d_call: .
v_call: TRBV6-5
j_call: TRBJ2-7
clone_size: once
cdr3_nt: TGTGCCAGCAGTTACATCGCAGGGATAACCTACGAGCAGTACTTC
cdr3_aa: CASSYIAGITYEQYF

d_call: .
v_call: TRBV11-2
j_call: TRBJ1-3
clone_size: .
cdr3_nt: TGTGCCAGCAGCTTCACATTTACTGGAAACACCATATATTTT
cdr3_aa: CASSFTFTGNTIYF

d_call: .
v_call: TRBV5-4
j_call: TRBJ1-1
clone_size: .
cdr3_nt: TGTGCCAGCAGCTTGCAGGGCACCACTGAAGCTTTCTTT
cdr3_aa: CASSLQGTTEAFF

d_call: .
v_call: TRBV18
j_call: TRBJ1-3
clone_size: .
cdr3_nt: TGTGCCAGCTCAAGTGGACAGATCTCTGGAAACACCATATATTTT
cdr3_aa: CASSSGQISGNTIYF

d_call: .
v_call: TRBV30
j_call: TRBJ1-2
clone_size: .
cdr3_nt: TGTGCATGGAGTCCCCCAGGGGTGGACTATGGCTACACCTTC
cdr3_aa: CAWSPPGVDYGYTF

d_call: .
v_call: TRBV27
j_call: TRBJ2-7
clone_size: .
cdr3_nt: TGTGCCAGCAGTAGCCTGGGTGAGGGCGCCTACGAGCAGTACTTC
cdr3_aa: CASSSLGEGAYEQYF

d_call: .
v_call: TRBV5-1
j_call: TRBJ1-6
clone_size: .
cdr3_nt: TGCGCCAGCAGCTTGGCAGTTAATAATTCACCCCTCCACTTT
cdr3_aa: CASSLAVNNSPLHF

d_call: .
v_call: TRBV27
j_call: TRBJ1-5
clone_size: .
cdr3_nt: TGTGCCAGCAGCACTCAACCTTATCAGCCCCAGCATTTT
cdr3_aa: CASSTQPYQPQHF

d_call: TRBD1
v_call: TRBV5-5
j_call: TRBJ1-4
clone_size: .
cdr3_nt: TGTGCCAGCAGCTGGAGTCAGGGGGCCGGTAATGAAAAACTGTTTTTT
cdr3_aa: CASSWSQGAGNEKLFF

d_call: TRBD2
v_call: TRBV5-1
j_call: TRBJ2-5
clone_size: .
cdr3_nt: TGCGCCAGCGGGGGGGTCCCCCAGGAGACCCAGTACTTC
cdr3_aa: CASGGVPQETQYF

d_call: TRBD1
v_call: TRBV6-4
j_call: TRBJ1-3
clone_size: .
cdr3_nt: TGTGCCAGCAGTGATATCGGACAGGAGGCTGGAAACACCATATATTTT
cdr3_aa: CASSDIGQEAGNTIYF

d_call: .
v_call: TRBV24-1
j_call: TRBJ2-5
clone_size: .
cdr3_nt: TGTGCCACCAGTGATTTAGCTAGGGGGCAAGAGACCCAGTACTTC
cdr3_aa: CATSDLARGQETQYF

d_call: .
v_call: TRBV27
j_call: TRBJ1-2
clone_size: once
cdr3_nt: TGTGCCAGCAGTTTATCTGGCTCCTATGGCTACACCTTC
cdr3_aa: CASSLSGSYGYTF

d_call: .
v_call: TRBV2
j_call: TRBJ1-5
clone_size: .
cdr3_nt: TGTGCCAGCGAGCAGGGTGTGGGGAATCAGCCCCAGCATTTT
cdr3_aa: CASEQGVGNQPQHF

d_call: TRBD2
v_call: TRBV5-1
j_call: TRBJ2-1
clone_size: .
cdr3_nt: TGCGCCAGCAGCATCGGACTAGCGGGGGGCAAGGAGGAGCAGTTCTTC
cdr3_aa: CASSIGLAGGKEEQFF

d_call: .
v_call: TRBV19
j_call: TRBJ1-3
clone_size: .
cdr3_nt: TGTGCCAGCTCGGACAGCCACTACTCTGGAAACACCATATATTTT
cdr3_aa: CASSDSHYSGNTIYF

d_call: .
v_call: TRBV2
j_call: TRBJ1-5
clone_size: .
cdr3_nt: TGTGCCAGCAGTGAATTAGCAACAGGGCGGCAGCCCCAGCATTTT
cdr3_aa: CASSELATGRQPQHF

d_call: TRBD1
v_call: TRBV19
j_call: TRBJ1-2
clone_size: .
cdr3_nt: TGTGCCAGTAGTATTCCGACAGGGGGTGGCTACACCTTC
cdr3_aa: CASSIPTGGGYTF

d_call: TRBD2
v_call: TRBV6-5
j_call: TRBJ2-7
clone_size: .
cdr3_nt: TGTGCCAGCAGCCGGGGGACTAGCGGCTACGAGCAGTACTTC
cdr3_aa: CASSRGTSGYEQYF

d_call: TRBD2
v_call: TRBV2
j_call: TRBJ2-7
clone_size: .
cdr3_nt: TGTGCCAGCAGTGAAGCCTTGGGGGGGTCCTACGAGCAGTACTTC
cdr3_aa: CASSEALGGSYEQYF

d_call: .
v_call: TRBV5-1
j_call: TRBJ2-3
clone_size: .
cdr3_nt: TGCGCCAGCAGCTTGAAGCCCAACGACAGCCCTGGTACGCAGTATTTT
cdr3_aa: CASSLKPNDSPGTQYF

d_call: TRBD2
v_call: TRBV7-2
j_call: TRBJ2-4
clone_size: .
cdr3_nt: TGTGCCAGCAGCCCAAATCGGCAAGCGGGGGGGCCAGTTCAGTACTTC
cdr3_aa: CASSPNRQAGGPVQYF

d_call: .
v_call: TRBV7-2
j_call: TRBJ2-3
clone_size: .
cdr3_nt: TGTGCCAGCACCGGGACAGATACGCAGTATTTT
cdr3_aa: CASTGTDTQYF

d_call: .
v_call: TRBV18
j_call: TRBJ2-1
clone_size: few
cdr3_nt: TGTGCCAGCTCCCTGGGAGCTTCCTCCTACAATGAGCAGTTCTTC
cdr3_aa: CASSLGASSYNEQFF

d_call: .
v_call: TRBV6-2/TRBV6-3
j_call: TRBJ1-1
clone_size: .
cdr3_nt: TGTGCCAGCAGTTACTCTTGGGCAGGGGCCACTGAAGCTTTCTTT
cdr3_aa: CASSYSWAGATEAFF

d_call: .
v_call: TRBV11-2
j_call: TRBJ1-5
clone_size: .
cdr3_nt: TGTGCCGGCCGACCGACCCGGGATAATAATAGCAATCAGCCCCAGCATTTT
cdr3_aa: CAGRPTRDNNSNQPQHF

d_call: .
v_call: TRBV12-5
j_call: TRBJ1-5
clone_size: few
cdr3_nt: TGTGCTAGTGGTTTGGGTTGGGAGAATCAGCCCCAGCATTTT
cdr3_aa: CASGLGWENQPQHF

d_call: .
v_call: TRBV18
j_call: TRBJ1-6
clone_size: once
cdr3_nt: TGTGCCAGCTCAGCAAAAAAAATACAGGGCTCCTATAATTCACCCCTCCACTTT
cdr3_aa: CASSAKKIQGSYNSPLHF

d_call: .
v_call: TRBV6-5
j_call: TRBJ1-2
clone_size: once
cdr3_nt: TGTGCCAGCGGGGTGAGGACATATGGCTACACCTTC
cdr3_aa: CASGVRTYGYTF

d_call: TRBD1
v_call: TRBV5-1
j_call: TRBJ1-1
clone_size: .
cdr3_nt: TGCGCCAGCAGCCGCGAGGTGGGGCGACAGGGTATCATGAACACTGAAGCTTTCTTT
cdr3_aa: CASSREVGRQGIMNTEAFF

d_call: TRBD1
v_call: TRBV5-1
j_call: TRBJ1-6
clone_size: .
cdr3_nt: TGCGCCAGCAGCGGCCGGGACAGCACCAATTCACCCCTCCACTTT
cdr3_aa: CASSGRDSTNSPLHF